This T cell receptor (beta chain) was profiled in a study of CD8 T cells in ankylosing spondylitis. It was by quantitative 5'-RACE with molecular barcodes that TCR beta libraries were made. In TCRdb, the 5' RACE reads were re-called with MiXCR into one record per CDR3 protein. The sample has roughly 350,000 distinct CDR3 sequences; 6.5% to 10% are singletons. Notes on the study in general: Within peripheral blood, clones linked to disease were CD8+ and relatively rare. Apparently characteristic of ankylosing spondylitis blood was a TCR beta motif (roughly 8 highly homologous variants). Researchers reportedly found disease-linked clones significantly enriched in matched ankylosing spondylitis synovial fluid.

Of note for this clonotype: Its target is unknown.

Material: blood, either unsorted or a sorted T cell fraction (not recorded which). The TCR was taken from a male donor with ankylosing spondylitis.

The CDR3 here is CASSLDRVLYEQYF. CDR3 nucleotides: TGCGCCAGCAGCTTGGATAGGGTTCTCTACGAGCAGTACTTC. The rearrangement links TRBV5-1 to TRBJ2-7; no firm D call. CDR3 size: 14 residues. V was shortened by 0 bases and J by 3 bases, with 10 bases between the two germline ends. CDR1 is SGHRS, CDR2 YFSETQ, per germline.